The sequence of this TCR beta chain was determined in a study of regulatory T cells in long-lasting Graves disease. This clonotype has more than one count but fewer than ten. Time point: persistent/refractory GD, antithyroid drugs over 5 years with positive TRAb. PBMC RNA served as the TCR library source. V gave up 2 bases and J gave up 0 bases, with 14 bases separating them. The CDR3 covers 16 residues. Germline V CDR1 and CDR2: LNHDA, SQIVND (reference sequence). For TCR beta, libraries came from iRepertoire HTBI primers and Arm-PCR of CDR3 regions. TCRdb re-analysed the multiplex PCR reads in MiXCR, keeping a single row per CDR3 protein. The sample has a few hundred thousand distinct CDR3 sequences, roughly 21% seen once.

The TCR originated in a female donor with Graves disease. This chain uses TRBV19 with TRBJ2-7; possible D gene TRBD2, 6 bases. Sequenced material: peripheral blood mononuclear cells (PBMCs), taken when the disease was refractory, from a patient treated with antithyroid drugs. The CDR3 nucleotides are TGTGCCAGTAGTATACGGGCAGGAGGGGACTCCTACGAGCAGTACTTC. As protein: CASSIRAGGDSYEQYF.